The rows below give T cell receptor beta chains drawn from one sample of a study of low-dose radiotherapy and immunotherapy resistance in tumors. MiXCR, applied by TCRdb to the reads, yields one record per CDR3 protein. The profile shows tens of thousands of distinct CDR3 sequences, 15% to 20% of them singletons. The sample consisted of PBMCs, taken before treatment. The receptor source for this set is a male donor with prostate cancer. Both conserved end residues are part of each CDR3. The D gene is left open where the match is weak. Clone size is not always given. Where it is, it says once, few, many or a class for expanded clones.

TRBV13	TRBJ2-7	TRBD2	many	CASSPTGETESRTSGGRNEQYF	TGTGCCAGCAGCCCGACAGGGGAAACTGAGAGCCGAACTAGCGGGGGGAGAAACGAGCAGTACTTC
TRBV19	TRBJ1-2	NA	many	CAAFGGSLNYGYTF	TGTGCCGCCTTTGGGGGAAGCCTTAACTATGGCTACACCTTC
TRBV5-1	TRBJ2-5	NA	NA	CASSWEVRVGQETQYF	TGCGCCAGCAGCTGGGAAGTTCGGGTCGGGCAAGAGACCCAGTACTTC
TRBV7-7	TRBJ2-2	NA	many	CASSPQRGRNTGELFF	TGTGCTAGCAGCCCCCAAAGGGGTCGGAACACCGGGGAGCTGTTTTTT
TRBV5-1	TRBJ2-7	TRBD1	many	CASSFSLTPPGQSYEQYF	TGCGCCAGCAGCTTTTCTTTAACCCCCCCGGGACAGAGCTACGAGCAGTACTTC
TRBV6-1	TRBJ2-5	NA	NA	CASSRAGSPRETQYF	TGTGCCAGCAGTCGGGCAGGATCACCCAGAGAGACCCAGTACTTC
TRBV7-2	TRBJ1-1	NA	many	CASVPGRGLNTEAFF	TGTGCCAGCGTCCCGGGACGGGGCTTGAACACTGAAGCTTTCTTT
TRBV2	TRBJ2-6	NA	many	CASSNSESSGANVLTF	TGTGCCAGCAGTAACAGCGAAAGCTCTGGGGCCAACGTCCTGACTTTC
TRBV10-2	TRBJ2-1	NA	NA	CASSEGGNNEQFF	TGCGCCAGCAGTGAGGGGGGAAACAATGAGCAGTTCTTC
TRBV10-3	TRBJ2-7	TRBD2	many	CAISESSGGLSYEQYF	TGTGCCATCAGTGAGTCTAGCGGGGGCCTCTCCTACGAGCAGTACTTC
TRBV19	TRBJ2-5	NA	many	CASSDYHQETQYF	TGTGCCAGCTCGGACTACCACCAAGAGACCCAGTACTTC
TRBV6-5	TRBJ2-1	NA	many	CASRSTGSYNEQFF	TGTGCCAGCAGGTCCACAGGATCGTACAATGAGCAGTTCTTC
TRBV27	TRBJ2-1	TRBD2	many	CASRTSGVNEQFF	TGTGCCAGCAGGACTAGCGGGGTAAATGAGCAGTTCTTC
TRBV19	TRBJ2-3	NA	many	CASRSGDTQYF	TGTGCCAGTAGGTCAGGAGATACGCAGTATTTT
TRBV4-1	TRBJ2-3	NA	many	CASSQGRDSTDTQYF	TGCGCCAGCAGCCAAGGCCGGGATTCCACAGATACGCAGTATTTT
TRBV12-3/TRBV12-4	TRBJ2-1	NA	many	CASSHPDRDYNEQFF	TGTGCCAGCAGTCATCCGGACAGGGACTATAATGAGCAGTTCTTC